This passage covers 15 T cell receptor beta chains from one sample sequenced in a study of cytomegalovirus exposure and HLA in healthy donors (dated by TCRdb to 2017 to 2019). Libraries were made using the immunoSEQ multiplex PCR assay. For the multiplex PCR, a mixture combining 60 forward primers for TCR Vbeta segments and 13 reverse primers for TCR Jbeta segments was used. What TCRdb holds here is the immuneACCESS table cut down to in-frame rearrangements. Part of the clones is not present; checked against another copy, under half of the missing clones reflect an unresolved V gene, and the others are unexplained. The sample has around 130,000 clones on record, 65% to 75% of them singletons. Almost 6% of the sample comes from the top ten. Sequencing was performed on PBMCs. These receptors were taken from a woman aged 45-65 years in good health and CMV-seropositive.

The chain carries TRBV27 and TRBJ1-2; D perhaps matches TRBD1 (5 bases). Germline V gene lookup returns CDR1 MNHEY and CDR2 SMNVEV (reference sequence). The CDR3 spans 14 residues. V lost 3 bases and J 3 bases, leaving 11 bases between the germline ends. CDR3: CASSFQGPHYGYTF. The CDR3 region has the DNA TGTGCCAGCAGTTTTCAGGGTCCTCACTATGGCTACACCTTC.

The chain combines TRBV5-4 with TRBJ2-7; D may be TRBD1 (6 bases). With 3 bases removed from V and 3 bases from J, the gap between germline ends came to 19 bases. The germline V gene has CDR1 SGHNT and CDR2 YYREEE (reference sequence). CDR3 length: 16 residues. The CDR3 spells CASSSNPTGSYYEQYF. The CDR3 DNA follows: TGTGCCAGCAGCTCCAACCCTACAGGGTCTTACTACGAGCAGTACTTC.

In this sample, this clone turned up a few times. The chain is built from TRBV7-2 and TRBJ1-2, with 9 nucleotides matching TRBD1. The CDR3 runs 15 residues. Unmatched junction bases numbered 4, after V lost 0 bases and J lost 5 bases. CDR1 is SGHTA, CDR2 FQGNSA, per germline. The CDR3 sequence: CASSLARDRVYGYTF. The CDR3, as DNA: TGTGCCAGCAGCTTAGCTAGGGACAGGGTTTATGGCTACACCTTC.

V usage is TRBV19 and J usage is TRBJ2-1, with 14 bases matching TRBD2. This CDR3 region has 14 residues. The J segment lost 7 bases and the V segment lost 10 bases, leaving 6 bases of the junction unmatched. CDR1 and CDR2 from the germline V gene are LNHDA and SQIVND (reference sequence). CDR3 residues: CATRLAGGQNEQFF. The CDR3 coding sequence is TGTGCCACCAGACTAGCGGGGGGGCAGAATGAGCAGTTCTTC.

Points on this clone: Other DNA sequences in the same sample also yield this CDR3. The rearrangement uses TRBV7-2 and TRBJ2-7; D ambiguous. V shed 4 bases and J shed 0 bases, with 4 bases lying between them. Germline V gene data show CDR1 as SGHTA and CDR2 as FQGNSA. The CDR3 runs 12 residues. CDR3 loop: CASSSSSYEQYF. In DNA form, the CDR3 reads TGTGCCAGCAGCTCTAGCTCCTACGAGCAGTACTTC.

This chain connects TRBV19 to TRBJ1-2; the match to TRBD1 covers 11 bases. Germline lookup yields CDR1 LNHDA and CDR2 SQIVND (reference sequence). Trimming cost V 3 bases and J 0 bases; bases outside gene matches: 6. This CDR3 is 17 amino acids long. This CDR3 is CASSMGTGGPSNYGYTF. As DNA, the CDR3 is TGTGCCAGTAGTATGGGGACAGGGGGTCCGTCTAACTATGGCTACACCTTC.

The gene calls are TRBV30 and TRBJ1-3, with no clear D. From germline, CDR1 is GTSNPN and CDR2 SVGIG (reference sequence). The CDR3 spans 12 residues. V lost 2 bases to trimming and J lost 8 bases, with 10 bases between them. The CDR3 DNA sequence: TGTGCCTGGAGTAGTAGTTACTACACCATATATTTT. The encoded protein is CAWSSSYYTIYF.

V gene TRBV5-1 combines with J gene TRBJ2-5; D is unclear. Per the germline V gene, CDR1 is SGHRS and CDR2 is YFSETQ. This CDR3 is built from 13 residues. Trimming cost V 0 bases and J 2 bases, with 5 bases left between them. DNA for the CDR3: TGCGCCAGCAGCTTGGACAGTCAAGAGACCCAGTACTTC. It codes for CASSLDSQETQYF.

The J gene is TRBJ1-1, the V gene TRBV11-2; D may be TRBD1 (5 bases). The germline V gene has CDR1 SGHAT and CDR2 FQNNGV. The CDR3 extends over 15 amino acids. V was shortened by 5 bases and J by 3 bases, with 16 bases between the two germline ends. The CDR3 spells CASSTPRRGYTEAFF. CDR3 coding DNA: TGTGCCAGCAGCACCCCCCGGCGGGGCTACACTGAAGCTTTCTTT.

The sample holds a few counts of this clone. This rearrangement joins TRBV25-1 to TRBJ2-2, with a tentative D call TRBD1 (6 bases). Germline V CDR1 and CDR2: MGHDK, SYGVNS. The CDR3 is made up of 15 amino acids. V was clipped by 3 bases and J by 7 bases, with 15 bases between them. CDR3 DNA sequence: TGTGCCAGCAGTGACGACAGGCGGTCGGGCGGGGAGCTGTTTTTT. Translation gives CASSDDRRSGGELFF.

With respect to this clone: At one end the junction does not follow the germline gene, possibly because of a read error. The chain combines TRBV5-6 with TRBJ2-7; TRBD1 matches 8 bases. The CDR3 covers 15 residues. Germline-derived CDR1 and CDR2 are SGHDT and YYEEEE. In DNA form, the CDR3 reads TGTACCAGCAGCTTCGTGGACAGGGAGACCTACGAGCAGTACTTC. This encodes CTSSFVDRETYEQYF.

With respect to this clone: One end of the junction fails to match germline, which may point to a read error. This chain connects TRBV27 to TRBJ2-5; 7 nucleotides align to TRBD1. Germline V gives CDR1 MNHEY, CDR2 SMNVEV (reference sequence). This CDR3 spans 17 amino acids. The chain's CDR3 is CASSPAGGRPGQGTQYF. The CDR3 DNA reads as TGTGCCAGCAGCCCCGCAGGGGGTCGGCCGGGGCAAGGGACCCAGTACTTC.

On this clone itself: At one boundary the junction diverges from the germline segment, which might be a read error. V is TRBV11-3 and J is TRBJ1-2; TRBD1 might be the D (6 bases). The CDR3 totals 15 residues. The V gene's germline CDR1 is SGHNT and CDR2 YENEEA. The CDR3 DNA reads as TGTGCCAGCAGCATCCGGGACGGGACATTCTATGGCTACCCCTTC. It yields the protein CASSIRDGTFYGYPF.

The sample holds one count of this clone. J is TRBJ1-2 and V is TRBV2; 8 positions match TRBD1. Per the germline V gene, CDR1 is SNHLY and CDR2 is FYNNEI. V was clipped by 7 bases and J by 4 bases; unmatched bases: 8. The CDR3 covers 14 residues. CDR3 in amino acids: CASTLTGGGYGYTF. DNA of the CDR3: TGTGCCAGCACCCTCACAGGGGGAGGCTATGGCTACACCTTC.

The chain recombines TRBV2 with TRBJ2-5; 8 bases line up with TRBD2. Unmatched junction bases numbered 6, after V lost 5 bases and J lost 7 bases. The germline gives CDR1 SNHLY, CDR2 FYNNEI. The CDR3 spans 13 residues. The CDR3 region is CASSPGREGTQYF. As DNA, the CDR3 is TGTGCCAGCAGTCCCGGGAGGGAGGGGACCCAGTACTTC.